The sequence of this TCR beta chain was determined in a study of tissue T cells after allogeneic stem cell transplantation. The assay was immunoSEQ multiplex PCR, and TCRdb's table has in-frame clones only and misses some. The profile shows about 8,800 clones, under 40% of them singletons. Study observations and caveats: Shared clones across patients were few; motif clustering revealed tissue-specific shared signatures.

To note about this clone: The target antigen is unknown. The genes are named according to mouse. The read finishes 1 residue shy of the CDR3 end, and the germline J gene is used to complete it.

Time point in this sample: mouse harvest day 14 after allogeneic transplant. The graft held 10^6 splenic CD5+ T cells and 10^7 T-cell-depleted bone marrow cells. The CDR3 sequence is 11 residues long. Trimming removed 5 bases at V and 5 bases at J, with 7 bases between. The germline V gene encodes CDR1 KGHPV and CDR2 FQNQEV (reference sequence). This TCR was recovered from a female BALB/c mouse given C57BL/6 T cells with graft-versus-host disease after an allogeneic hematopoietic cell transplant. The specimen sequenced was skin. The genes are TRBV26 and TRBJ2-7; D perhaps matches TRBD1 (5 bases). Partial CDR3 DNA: TGTGCCAGCAGTAGAGGGGATGAACAGTAC. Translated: CASSRGDEQY. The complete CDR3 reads CASSRGDEQYF.